One sample yielded the 8 T cell receptor beta chains listed below, sequenced in a study of T cell changes during pregnancy in multiple sclerosis. Here immunoSEQ multiplex PCR was the method, and the copy in TCRdb shows in-frame clones only, minus some. The repertoire holds roughly 11,000 clones, with 90% to 95% as singletons. This sample comprised CD4+ T cells from peripheral blood mononuclear cells, obtained before pregnancy. These receptors were collected from a female donor with multiple sclerosis, enrolled in a pregnancy study.

The chain uses TRBV6-5 and TRBJ1-5; D is undetermined. This CDR3 comprises 13 residues. Germline V gene data show CDR1 as MNHEY and CDR2 as SVGAGI. The V gene lost 4 bases and the J gene lost 4 bases, with 8 bases spanning the gap. The CDR3 reads CASSSRDNQPQHF. The CDR3 bases are TGTGCCAGCAGTTCGCGGGATAATCAGCCCCAGCATTTT.

V and J are TRBV5-4 and TRBJ1-6; 7 positions agree with TRBD1. The length of the CDR3 is 15 residues. The germline V gene has CDR1 SGHNT and CDR2 YYREEE (reference sequence). The V and J ends lost 4 bases and 3 bases, in that order; junction bases with no gene match: 4. This chain's CDR3 is CASSPTGNYNSPLHF. The CDR3 coding sequence is TGTGCCAGCAGCCCGACAGGGAACTATAATTCACCCCTCCACTTT. The whole variable domain, remainder taken from reference TRBV5-4 and TRBJ1-6, is ETGVTQSPTHLIKTRGQQVTLRCSSQSGHNTVSWYQQALGQGPQFIFQYYREEENGRGNFPPRFSGLQFPNYSSELNVNALELDDSALYLCASSPTGNYNSPLHFGNGTRLTVT.

The gene calls are TRBV14 and TRBJ2-1; D is perhaps TRBD2 (6 bases). CDR3 length: 17 residues. The germline V and J ends were trimmed by 2 bases and 4 bases, with 18 bases remaining between them. Germline values: CDR1 SGHDN, CDR2 FVKESK. The CDR3 protein is CASSQKRTNVLYNEQFF. In nucleotides, the CDR3 is TGTGCCAGCAGCCAAAAGAGGACTAACGTACTTTACAATGAGCAGTTCTTC. The variable domain in full, completed from reference TRBV14 and TRBJ2-1, reads EAGVTQFPSHSVIEKGQTVTLRCDPISGHDNLYWYRRVMGKEIKFLLHFVKESKQDESGMPNNRFLAERTGGTYSTLKVQPAELEDSGVYFCASSQKRTNVLYNEQFFGPGTRLTVL.

This clone was recorded once. V usage is TRBV2 and J usage is TRBJ2-3, with D possibly being TRBD2 (5 bases). V shed 5 bases and J shed 3 bases, with 9 bases lying between them. The CDR3 has 13 residues. Germline assignment: CDR1 SNHLY and CDR2 FYNNEI. As DNA, the CDR3 is TGTGCCAGCAGTTTGGGGAGAACAGATACGCAGTATTTT. It specifies CASSLGRTDTQYF.

This rearrangement joins TRBV19 to TRBJ2-3; tentative D call: TRBD2 (6 bases). Trimming left V 3 bases short and J 3 bases short, with 16 bases between. The CDR3 has 16 residues. Germline V gene lookup returns CDR1 LNHDA and CDR2 SQIVND (reference sequence). CDR3 sequence reads: CASSIWRGTHTDTQYF. DNA for the CDR3: TGTGCCAGTAGTATTTGGAGGGGCACGCATACAGATACGCAGTATTTT.

This sequence joins TRBV9 and TRBJ2-3; 8 bases are a match to TRBD2. The V segment lost 2 bases and the J segment 3 bases; nucleotides outside the gene matches: 8. CDR1 is SGDLS and CDR2 is YYNGEE in the germline V gene. The CDR3 totals 16 residues. CDR3 in amino acids: CASSVRAGDQTDTQYF. In nucleotides, the CDR3 is TGTGCCAGCAGCGTTCGAGCGGGGGATCAGACAGATACGCAGTATTTT.

V and J are TRBV5-4 and TRBJ2-5, with TRBD1 matching 9 bases. Germline V gene data show CDR1 as SGHNT and CDR2 as YYREEE (reference sequence). The CDR3 spans 14 residues. The ends lost 4 bases at V and 5 bases at J; junction bases unmatched: 6. For the CDR3, the DNA is TGTGCCAGCAGCCCCGGGACAGGGTCGGAGACCCAGTACTTC. This codes for CASSPGTGSETQYF.

The V call is TRBV11-2, the J call TRBJ2-5; perhaps TRBD2 as D (5 bases). V lost 4 bases and J 5 bases, leaving 11 bases between the germline ends. Germline CDR1 reads SGHAT; CDR2 reads FQNNGV. This CDR3 has 13 amino acids. CDR3 coding DNA: TGTGCCAGCAGCTCATGGACTGGGGAGACCCAGTACTTC. Its translation is CASSSWTGETQYF.